The clone carrying this TCR beta chain was seen a handful of times. The V end was cut by 4 bases, the J end by 1 base, with 4 bases between. This CDR3 region has 11 residues. Germline V gene data show CDR1 as GTSNPN and CDR2 as SVGIG (reference sequence). With a J-beta primer mix and a sample-barcoded 5' primer, a second PCR ran 7 to 11 cycles. Using its own MiXCR run on the 5' RACE reads, TCRdb lists one record per CDR3 protein. The sample includes about 1.7 million distinct CDR3 sequences, roughly 28% of them seen just once. This entry is derived from a study of blood T cells in healthy people across ages.

The rearrangement links TRBV30 to TRBJ1-1; D is ambiguous. The sequence derives from a woman aged 25 to 39 in good health. The sequenced sample was blood. The CDR3 sequence is CAWNQNTEAFF. In nucleotides, the CDR3 is TGTGCCTGGAACCAGAACACTGAAGCTTTCTTT.